Each of the 26 T cell receptor beta chains below was sequenced from the same sample in a study of cytomegalovirus exposure and HLA in healthy donors (dated by TCRdb to the late 2010s). Library preparation used the immunoSEQ multiplex PCR assay. A mixture of 60 forward primers for TCR Vbeta segments and 13 reverse primers for TCR Jbeta segments was used in the multiplex PCR. TCRdb retrieved this table from immuneACCESS and kept in-frame rearrangements only. Not all clones are present; in checked studies, unresolved V genes account for under half, and no reason is known for the remainder. The sample has roughly 190,000 clones on record, about 90% of them singletons. Over 1% of the sample is taken by the ten largest. The material sequenced was PBMCs. The receptors stem from a man aged 30 to 45 in good health and CMV-seronegative.

The V and J genes are TRBV7-6 and TRBJ2-5; no definite D call. V was cut by 5 bases and J by 5 bases, with 6 bases left in between. Germline loops: CDR1 SGHVS, CDR2 FNYEAQ. The CDR3 length is 11 residues. This CDR3 is CASSPSETQYF. The CDR3 region has the DNA TGTGCCAGCAGCCCCTCGGAGACCCAGTACTTC.

Concerning this clone: Other nucleotide sequences in the sample specify the same CDR3. V usage is TRBV2 and J usage is TRBJ2-7; 9 bases line up with TRBD2. This CDR3 has 13 residues. Germline trimming cut 8 bases from V and 4 bases from J; bases unmatched to any gene: 6. Germline V gives CDR1 SNHLY, CDR2 FYNNEI. CDR3 nucleotides: TGTGCCAGCGTTCGCGGGGGGGAATACGAGCAGTACTTC. Translation gives CASVRGGEYEQYF.

The V call is TRBV12-1, the J call TRBJ2-7; the table gives TRBD2 as D, unverified against the DNA. TRBV12-1 is noted as a pseudogene. The CDR3 is made up of 11 amino acids. The CDR3 protein is CASSPVYEQYF. The CDR3 nucleotides read TGTGCCAGCAGCCCCGTGTACGAGCAGTACTTC.

The chain carries TRBV5-5 and TRBJ2-3; 12 nucleotides align to TRBD2. Germline CDR1 is SGHKS and CDR2 is YYEKEE (reference sequence). The CDR3 extends over 19 amino acids. V lost 1 base and J lost 0; bases outside the gene matches: 9. CDR3 protein: CASSLILAGGGTSTDTQYF. The CDR3, as DNA: TGTGCCAGCAGCTTGATTCTAGCGGGAGGGGGGACGAGCACAGATACGCAGTATTTT.

The chain is built from TRBV9 and TRBJ1-1; the D gene is possibly TRBD1 (5 bases). The CDR3 loop spans 14 amino acids. V shed 4 bases and J shed 6 bases, with 16 bases lying between them. The germline gives CDR1 SGDLS, CDR2 YYNGEE. CDR3 DNA: TGTGCCAGCAGCCCAGAGACAGATTTCTCTGAAGCTTTCTTT. This sequence encodes CASSPETDFSEAFF.

The chain recombines TRBV19 with TRBJ2-2; TRBD2 matches at 13 bases. V was pared by 9 bases and J by 7 bases, with 5 bases of the junction left unmatched. The CDR3 is 14 residues long. Germline CDR1 LNHDA, CDR2 SQIVND (reference sequence). CDR3 nucleotides: TGTGCCAGCGGACTAGCGGGAGAAAGCGGGGAGCTGTTTTTT. Encoded protein: CASGLAGESGELFF.

CDR3 coding DNA: TGTGCCATCAGGATTGGGGCAGCGGGAAGCACTGAAGCTTTCTTT. Its protein is CAIRIGAAGSTEAFF. The V and J genes are TRBV10-3 and TRBJ1-1, with TRBD1 as a possible D gene (5 bases). The germline V gene encodes CDR1 ENHRY and CDR2 SYGVKD. Trimming left V 6 bases short and J 4 bases short, with 18 bases between. The CDR3 runs to 15 residues.

Points on this clone: One end of the junction does not line up with germline, which may come from a read error. The J gene is TRBJ1-2, the V gene TRBV7-9, with D maybe TRBD1 (5 bases). CDR1 is SEHNR and CDR2 is FQNEAQ in the germline V gene (reference sequence). This CDR3 has 15 amino acids. CDR3 nucleotide sequence: TGTTCCAGCAGCTTACTGATAGGGGTGAGCTATGGCTACACCTTC. It translates to CSSSLLIGVSYGYTF.

J is TRBJ2-3 and V is TRBV18, with 10 bases matching TRBD2. Germline CDR1 reads KGHSH; CDR2 reads LQKENI. The length of the CDR3 is 17 residues. J was trimmed by 1 base and V by 4 bases; bases with no gene match: 8. CDR3 coding DNA: TGTGCCAGCTCACTTCTAGCGGGGGCCCGCGGCACAGATACGCAGTATTTT. Protein product: CASSLLAGARGTDTQYF.

The chain combines TRBV2 with TRBJ2-5; D is perhaps TRBD1 (5 bases). Trimming pared 2 bases from V and 12 bases from J, leaving 13 bases between. The CDR3 has 12 amino acids. Germline CDR1 SNHLY, CDR2 FYNNEI. CDR3 loop: CASSERRQWEYF. As DNA, the CDR3 is TGTGCCAGCAGTGAAAGAAGACAGTGGGAGTACTTC.

V usage is TRBV19 and J usage is TRBJ1-2; D may be TRBD1 (6 bases). This CDR3 is 14 amino acids long. CDR1 is LNHDA and CDR2 is SQIVND in the germline V gene (reference sequence). The V end lost 3 bases, the J end lost 1 base, and 9 bases lay between the germline ends. Written as DNA, the CDR3 is TGTGCCAGTAGTATCGGGACAATTAACTATGGCTACACCTTC. Its protein product is CASSIGTINYGYTF.

This clone has more than one count but fewer than ten. V is TRBV6-5 and J is TRBJ2-4; the D is unclear. This CDR3 is built from 15 residues. Germline V gene sequence: CDR1 MNHEY, CDR2 SVGAGI. V dropped 0 bases and J dropped 8 bases, with 14 bases sitting between them. CDR3 bases: TGTGCCAGCAGTTACTCGGAGACTGGCGGTGACATTCAGTACTTC. The encoded protein is CASSYSETGGDIQYF.

CDR3 protein: CASSPVMNTEAFF. CDR3 nucleotide sequence: TGTGCCAGCAGCCCAGTGATGAACACTGAAGCTTTCTTT. The J gene is TRBJ1-1, the V gene TRBV6-1; D remains ambiguous. The CDR3 length is 13 residues. The V end lost 6 bases, the J end lost 0 bases, and 8 bases lay between the germline ends. Per the germline V gene, CDR1 is MNHNS and CDR2 is SASEGT.

This chain links TRBV11-2 with TRBJ1-1; 8 nucleotides align to TRBD1. The CDR3 contains 15 residues. Germline CDR1 reads SGHAT; CDR2 reads FQNNGV. V was pared by 1 base and J by 4 bases, with 5 bases of the junction left unmatched. CDR3 residues: CASSLATGGGTEAFF. As DNA, the CDR3 is TGTGCCAGCAGCTTAGCCACAGGGGGAGGCACTGAAGCTTTCTTT.

This clone was seen only a few times. The genes are TRBV2 and TRBJ2-3; tentative D call: TRBD2 (5 bases). The CDR3 totals 17 residues. CDR1 and CDR2 from the germline V gene are SNHLY and FYNNEI. V gave up 6 bases and J gave up 0 bases, with 19 bases separating them. CDR3 residues: CASRSSVAPLSTDTQYF. The CDR3 nucleotides are TGTGCCAGCAGATCCTCGGTAGCGCCGCTTAGCACAGATACGCAGTATTTT.

The rearrangement links TRBV23-1 to TRBJ2-1; TRBD2 might be the D (5 bases). TRBV23-1 is an ORF for which the function is uncertain. Trimming removed 3 bases from V and 5 bases from J, with 8 bases in between. The CDR3 length is 13 residues. As DNA, the CDR3 is TGCGCCAGCAGTCAGAGCGGAAACAATGAGCAGTTCTTC. Translating gives CASSQSGNNEQFF.

CDR3 nucleotides: TGCGCCAACAAGAAGTGGGGGGGGTTTTATAGCAATCAGCCCCAGCATTTT. Translating gives CANKKWGGFYSNQPQHF. The chain links TRBV23-1 to TRBJ1-5; D may be TRBD1 (5 bases). TRBV23-1 belongs to the ORF category, with a function that is uncertain. V lost 10 bases and J 0 bases, leaving 22 bases between the germline ends. The CDR3 has 17 amino acids.

This chain links TRBV5-1 with TRBJ1-1; TRBD1 aligns across 9 bases. Per the germline V gene, CDR1 is SGHRS and CDR2 is YFSETQ. The CDR3 spans 14 residues. With V trimmed by 3 bases and J by 5 bases, 5 bases remained unmatched. CDR3 loop: CASSSGQGDTEAFF. In DNA form, the CDR3 reads TGCGCCAGCAGCTCGGGACAGGGAGATACTGAAGCTTTCTTT.

The rearrangement uses TRBV7-9 and TRBJ2-3; 10 bases are shared with TRBD2. Germline V CDR1 and CDR2: SEHNR, FQNEAQ (reference sequence). V was clipped by 5 bases and J by 5 bases; unmatched bases: 10. CDR3 length: 16 amino acids. The CDR3 loop reads CASSPRGAGGEDTQYF. CDR3 DNA: TGTGCCAGCAGCCCCCGGGGAGCGGGAGGGGAAGATACGCAGTATTTT.

This clone was seen just once. The chain has TRBV28 and TRBJ1-2; no reliable D call. V lost 6 bases to trimming and J lost 7 bases, with 18 bases between them. The CDR3 has 14 amino acids. CDR1 and CDR2 (germline): MDHEN, SYDVKM. The CDR3 protein is CASREPGPGVGYTF. DNA of the CDR3: TGTGCCAGCAGGGAACCGGGCCCCGGGGTTGGCTACACCTTC.

This rearrangement joins TRBV6-5 to TRBJ1-2; no clear D gene. Per the germline V gene, CDR1 is MNHEY and CDR2 is SVGAGI. With 6 bases removed from V and 0 bases from J, the gap between germline ends came to 8 bases. The CDR3 consists of 13 residues. CDR3 bases: TGTGCCAGCAGGCGAGAGACTAACTATGGCTACACCTTC. It codes for CASRRETNYGYTF.

The V call is TRBV2, the J call TRBJ1-2; D call uncertain. Germline V lookup: CDR1 SNHLY, CDR2 FYNNEI. V gave up 3 bases and J gave up 1 base, with 6 bases separating them. This CDR3 region has 13 residues. CDR3 residues: CASSEEGNYGYTF. CDR3 bases: TGTGCCAGCAGTGAGGAGGGTAACTATGGCTACACCTTC.

The rearrangement links TRBV10-1 to TRBJ2-2, with 7 bases lining up with TRBD1. CDR1 and CDR2 from the germline V gene are WNHNN and SYGVQD (reference sequence). V lost 6 bases to trimming and J lost 0 bases; unmatched junction nucleotides: 10. The CDR3 is 17 residues long. In DNA, the CDR3 is TGCGCCAGCAGCTCGGGACAGAGAAACGCGAACACCGGGGAGCTGTTTTTT. Protein product: CASSSGQRNANTGELFF.

This chain uses TRBV27 with TRBJ2-7; 8 nucleotides line up with TRBD1. Germline V lookup: CDR1 MNHEY, CDR2 SMNVEV (reference sequence). This CDR3 comprises 13 residues. The junction had 3 bases not matched to a gene; V was cut back by 5 bases and J by 3 bases. The CDR3 reads CASSLQGDYEQYF. The CDR3 nucleotides are TGTGCCAGCAGTCTACAGGGGGACTACGAGCAGTACTTC.

This clone appeared a single time. The chain joins TRBV27 to TRBJ2-1; 9 positions match TRBD2. The CDR3 runs 16 residues. After removal of 11 bases from V and 0 bases from J, the junction contained 11 bases not matched to a gene. From germline, CDR1 is MNHEY and CDR2 SMNVEV (reference sequence). Written as DNA, the CDR3 is TGTGCCTCCCGACCCAGTAGCGGGAGCTCCTACAATGAGCAGTTCTTC. Translating gives CASRPSSGSSYNEQFF.

This clone occurred once. This chain uses TRBV29-1 with TRBJ2-1; D may be TRBD2 (6 bases). Germline V gene sequence: CDR1 SQVTM, CDR2 ANQGSEA. V lost 5 bases, J lost 4 bases, and 9 bases lay in between. The CDR3 covers 12 residues. The CDR3 nucleotides are TGCAGCGTTCGGCGGGAATACAATGAGCAGTTCTTC. Amino acid sequence: CSVRREYNEQFF.